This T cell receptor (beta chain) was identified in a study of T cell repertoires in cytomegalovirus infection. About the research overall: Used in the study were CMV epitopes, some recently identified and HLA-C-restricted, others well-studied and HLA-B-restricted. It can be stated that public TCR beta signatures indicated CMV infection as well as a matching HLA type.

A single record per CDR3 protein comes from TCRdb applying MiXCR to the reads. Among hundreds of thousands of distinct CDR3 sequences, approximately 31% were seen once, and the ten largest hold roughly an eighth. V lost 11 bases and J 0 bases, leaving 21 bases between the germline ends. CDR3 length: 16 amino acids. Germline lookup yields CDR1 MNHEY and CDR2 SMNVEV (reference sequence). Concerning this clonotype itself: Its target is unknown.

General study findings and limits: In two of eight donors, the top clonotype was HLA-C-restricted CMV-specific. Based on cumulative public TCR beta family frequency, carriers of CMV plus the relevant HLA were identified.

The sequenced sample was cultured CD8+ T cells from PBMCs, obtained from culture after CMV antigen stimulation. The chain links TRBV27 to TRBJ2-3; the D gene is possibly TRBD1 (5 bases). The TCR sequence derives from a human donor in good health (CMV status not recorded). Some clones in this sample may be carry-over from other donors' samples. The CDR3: CAGDPKGVSSTDTQYF. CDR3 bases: TGTGCCGGCGATCCTAAAGGGGTGTCTAGCACAGATACGCAGTATTTT.